What follows are 17 T cell receptor beta chains derived from one specimen sequenced in a study of regulatory T cells in long-lasting Graves disease. Time point: persistent/refractory GD, antithyroid drugs over 5 years with positive TRAb. The TCR library was made from RNA that had been extracted from PBMCs in TRIzol. According to the study, TCR beta libraries were built with iRepertoire HTBI primers and CDR3-region Arm-PCR. TCRdb re-called the multiplex PCR reads with MiXCR, one entry per CDR3 protein. Altogether 450,000 or so distinct CDR3 sequences are present, about a fifth being singletons, with the ten largest covering 7.8%. The starting material was peripheral blood mononuclear cells (PBMCs), obtained when the disease was refractory, from a patient treated with antithyroid drugs. The receptor set was obtained from a female donor with Graves disease.

In its sample, this clonotype was seen many times. The V gene is TRBV2, the J gene TRBJ2-2, with a weak D call TRBD2 (6 bases). This CDR3 is built from 16 residues. V was trimmed by 5 bases and J by 2 bases, leaving 15 bases between them. Germline CDR1 and CDR2: SNHLY and FYNNEI. CDR3 DNA sequence: TGTGCCAGCAGTTCCTCGACTAGTATAAACACCGGGGAGCTGTTTTTT. Its protein is CASSSSTSINTGELFF.

This clonotype was observed many times. The chain is built from TRBV28 and TRBJ1-1; 7 positions match TRBD1. V dropped 5 bases and J dropped 5; count of bases not matched to a gene: 5. Germline V lookup: CDR1 MDHEN, CDR2 SYDVKM. The CDR3 contains 13 residues. DNA for the CDR3: TGTGCCAGCAGTATACAGGGGTGGACTGAAGCTTTCTTT. This gives the protein CASSIQGWTEAFF.

V is TRBV7-9 and J is TRBJ1-5; 9 positions match TRBD1. Germline trimming cut 4 bases from V and 4 bases from J; bases unmatched to any gene: 11. Per the germline V gene, CDR1 is SEHNR and CDR2 is FQNEAQ (reference sequence). The CDR3 runs to 17 residues. The CDR3 spells CASSSQTRDRDNQPQHF. In DNA form, the CDR3 reads TGTGCCAGCAGCTCACAAACCCGGGACAGGGATAATCAGCCCCAGCATTTT.

The CDR3 is CASSPRTGDNQPQHF. In DNA, the CDR3 is TGTGCCAGTAGTCCAAGGACAGGGGACAATCAGCCCCAGCATTTT. The gene calls are TRBV19 and TRBJ1-5; 9 nucleotides line up with TRBD1. The CDR3 totals 15 residues. V lost 5 bases and J lost 3; bases outside the gene matches: 5. CDR1 is LNHDA and CDR2 is SQIVND in the germline V gene (reference sequence).

This clonotype was detected only a few times. V is TRBV5-1 and J is TRBJ1-1; possibly TRBD1 for D (5 bases). The length of the CDR3 is 13 residues. The V end was cut by 0 bases, the J end by 7 bases, with 10 bases between. The germline CDR1 and CDR2 sequences are SGHRS and YFSETQ. The chain's CDR3 is CASSLVGRDEAFF. Written as DNA, the CDR3 is TGCGCCAGCAGCTTGGTTGGCAGGGATGAAGCTTTCTTT.

The V call is TRBV7-8, the J call TRBJ2-7; D is possibly TRBD1 (6 bases). Germline-derived CDR1 and CDR2 are SGHVS and FQNEAQ. The V gene lost 1 base and the J gene lost 6 bases, with 16 bases spanning the gap. The CDR3 has 15 residues. CDR3: CASSLVGTPWGEQYF. In nucleotides, the CDR3 is TGTGCCAGCAGCTTAGTTGGGACACCCTGGGGCGAGCAGTACTTC.

J is TRBJ1-2 and V is TRBV6-5; D might be TRBD1 (6 bases). Trimming removed 4 bases at V and 0 bases at J, with 15 bases between. CDR3 length equals 16 residues. Germline V gene sequence: CDR1 MNHEY, CDR2 SVGAGI. CDR3 region: CASSFTGNPANYGYTF. CDR3 bases: TGTGCCAGCAGTTTTACAGGGAACCCAGCTAACTATGGCTACACCTTC.

The chain has TRBV20-1 and TRBJ2-7; D assignment may be TRBD1 or TRBD2 (5 bases each). The length of the CDR3 is 12 residues. CDR1 and CDR2 (germline): DFQATT, SNEGSKA (reference sequence). Trimming shortened V by 6 bases and J by 7 bases, and 16 bases separated the two germline ends. CDR3 in amino acids: CSASLGVREQYF. The DNA of the CDR3 is TGCAGTGCATCCCTGGGGGTGAGGGAGCAGTACTTC.

This clonotype was found many times. The V gene is TRBV12-5, the J gene TRBJ1-2; D may be TRBD1 (5 bases). The CDR3 has 15 amino acids. Germline V gives CDR1 LGHNT, CDR2 FRNRAP. V was pared by 0 bases and J by 7 bases, with 15 bases between. The CDR3 DNA sequence: TGTGCTAGTGGTTTGGTAGGGGCGGAGGTTGTTGGCTACACCTTC. Protein sequence: CASGLVGAEVVGYTF.

The table lists this clonotype with a few counts. The chain has TRBV11-1 and TRBJ2-7; the D gene is possibly TRBD2 (5 bases). The CDR3 totals 16 residues. The germline gives CDR1 SGHAT, CDR2 FQDESV (reference sequence). V lost 2 bases, J lost 5 bases, and 19 bases lay in between. CDR3 region: CASSLYLAGPEDEQYF. The CDR3 DNA sequence: TGTGCCAGCAGCTTATATTTGGCAGGCCCGGAGGACGAGCAGTACTTC.

This clonotype occurred a few times. The chain is built from TRBV25-1 and TRBJ2-7, with 9 positions matching TRBD1. Germline-derived CDR1 and CDR2 are MGHDK and SYGVNS. Trimming took 5 bases from V and 4 from J; bases not matched to a gene: 9. This CDR3 has 15 residues. Here the CDR3 DNA reads TGTGCCAGCAGTCCCGGGACAGGGTGGGGATACGAGCAGTACTTC. It yields the protein CASSPGTGWGYEQYF.

The rearrangement uses TRBV29-1 and TRBJ2-7, with 8 bases matching TRBD2. This CDR3 comprises 14 residues. CDR1 and CDR2 from the germline V gene are SQVTM and ANQGSEA. V dropped 6 bases and J dropped 4; count of bases not matched to a gene: 11. The CDR3, as DNA: TGCAGCGTGGGTTCCGGGAGCGGGAGTTACGAGCAGTACTTC. It yields the protein CSVGSGSGSYEQYF.

This clonotype was seen repeatedly, ten times or more. The chain links TRBV12-5 to TRBJ2-5; no reliable D call. The CDR3 has 13 amino acids. CDR1 and CDR2 (germline): LGHNT, FRNRAP. The V and J ends lost 1 base and 3 bases respectively, with 6 bases between them. The CDR3 region has the DNA TGTGCTAGTGGTTTGGGGCAGGAAGAGACCCAGTACTTC. Protein: CASGLGQEETQYF.

The chain is built from TRBV12-5 and TRBJ1-1, with D uncertain. The CDR3 extends over 13 amino acids. V lost 6 bases and J lost 0, with 8 bases in between. Germline V lookup: CDR1 LGHNT, CDR2 FRNRAP. The DNA of the CDR3 is TGTGCTAGTGGGACGTTCATGAACACTGAAGCTTTCTTT. It specifies CASGTFMNTEAFF.

This clonotype was detected many times. V is TRBV12-3 or TRBV12-4 and J is TRBJ1-1; D unresolved. This CDR3 has 15 amino acids. Trimming pared 5 bases from V and 0 bases from J, leaving 13 bases between. The CDR3, as DNA: TGTGCCAGCAGTCACCCGAGGTTAATGAACACTGAAGCTTTCTTT. It translates to CASSHPRLMNTEAFF.

This clonotype came up a few times. The V and J genes are TRBV6-1 and TRBJ1-5; no clear D. CDR3 length: 14 amino acids. Trimming pared 5 bases from V and 7 bases from J, leaving 15 bases between. Looked up from germline, CDR1 is MNHNS and CDR2 is SASEGT. CDR3: CASSPQNGRQPQHF. DNA of the CDR3: TGTGCCAGCAGTCCGCAGAACGGTCGGCAGCCCCAGCATTTT.

The chain joins TRBV29-1 to TRBJ2-7; TRBD1 matches 12 bases. The CDR3 runs to 14 residues. V lost 7 bases to trimming and J lost 6 bases; unmatched junction nucleotides: 10. Looked up from germline, CDR1 is SQVTM and CDR2 is ANQGSEA. CDR3 sequence reads: CSAEGGTGGGEQYF. The DNA for the CDR3 is TGCAGCGCCGAGGGTGGGACAGGGGGCGGCGAGCAGTACTTC.